The present T cell receptor (beta chain) was sequenced within a study of blood T cell repertoires in COVID-19. Study-wide context: Collection of acute and convalescent COVID-19 samples took place in the United States, Italy and Spain. PBMCs, B-cell-depleted T cells, or T cells provided the cDNA or gDNA that made up the material.

Some clones are missing from TCRdb's copy, which holds only in-frame ones; the method was immunoSEQ multiplex PCR. The table has approximately 250,000 clones, roughly 85% seen once; the top ten hold more than 4.5%. The V segment lost 5 bases and the J segment 5 bases; nucleotides outside the gene matches: 10. Germline V gene data show CDR1 as SGHVS and CDR2 as FQNEAQ. The CDR3 is 16 amino acids. In this sample, this clone turned up once. The receptor was isolated from a man aged 50 to 60 with COVID-19, enrolled during active disease. The V gene is TRBV7-8, the J gene TRBJ2-2, with 8 bases lining up with TRBD2. Specimen: peripheral blood. CDR3 in DNA: TGTGCCAGCAGCGCGATCGGGGGGGCCCATACCGGGGAGCTGTTTTTT. Its protein product is CASSAIGGAHTGELFF.